These T cell receptor beta chains were read from a single sample in a study of identical twins. TCRdb re-derived calls from the 5' RACE reads in MiXCR, one entry per CDR3 protein. The sample records 430,000 or so distinct CDR3 sequences, roughly 24% being singletons. This sample also belongs to another study, concerning T cells expressing NK-cell markers.

The sequencing input was CD4+ T cells sorted from blood. These receptors originate from a young woman in good health. Both conserved end residues are part of each CDR3. Fields, in order: J gene, D gene, clone size, V gene, CDR3 protein, CDR3 DNA. A D gene is named only where the DNA matches it firmly. Part of the rows lack a size; the others show once, few, many or a class for expanded clones.

J gene: TRBJ2-7; D gene: -; clone size: -; V gene: TRBV25-1; CDR3 protein: CASSDGTRYEQYF; CDR3 DNA: TGTGCCAGCAGTGACGGGACACGCTACGAGCAGTACTTC
J gene: TRBJ1-2; D gene: -; clone size: -; V gene: TRBV7-2; CDR3 protein: CASSPPILGAYGYTF; CDR3 DNA: TGTGCCAGCAGCCCCCCTATCCTGGGGGCCTATGGCTACACCTTC
J gene: TRBJ1-6; D gene: -; clone size: few; V gene: TRBV6-1; CDR3 protein: CASRNFYGSYNSPLHF; CDR3 DNA: TGTGCCAGCAGGAATTTTTACGGCTCCTATAATTCACCCCTCCACTTT
J gene: TRBJ2-2; D gene: -; clone size: -; V gene: TRBV12-3/TRBV12-4; CDR3 protein: CASTPWTGELFF; CDR3 DNA: TGTGCCAGCACCCCTTGGACCGGGGAGCTGTTTTTT
J gene: TRBJ2-5; D gene: -; clone size: -; V gene: TRBV4-1; CDR3 protein: CASSRQGSQETQYF; CDR3 DNA: TGCGCCAGCAGCCGGCAGGGGTCCCAAGAGACCCAGTACTTC
J gene: TRBJ2-1; D gene: TRBD1; clone size: -; V gene: TRBV20-1; CDR3 protein: CSTTGQRYNEQFF; CDR3 DNA: TGCAGTACAACGGGACAGCGATACAATGAGCAGTTCTTC
J gene: TRBJ2-3; D gene: -; clone size: few; V gene: TRBV27; CDR3 protein: CASSFDWRSTDTQYF; CDR3 DNA: TGTGCCAGCAGTTTTGACTGGCGGAGCACAGATACGCAGTATTTT
J gene: TRBJ2-5; D gene: -; clone size: few; V gene: TRBV10-3; CDR3 protein: CAISESPDETQYF; CDR3 DNA: TGTGCCATCAGTGAATCACCCGACGAGACCCAGTACTTC
J gene: TRBJ2-7; D gene: TRBD2; clone size: -; V gene: TRBV13; CDR3 protein: CASSPRTSASSYEQYF; CDR3 DNA: TGTGCCAGCAGCCCTCGGACTAGCGCAAGCTCCTACGAGCAGTACTTC
J gene: TRBJ2-2; D gene: -; clone size: few; V gene: TRBV4-2; CDR3 protein: CASSQERESGELFF; CDR3 DNA: TGTGCCAGCAGCCAAGAACGAGAGTCCGGGGAGCTGTTTTTT
J gene: TRBJ2-1; D gene: -; clone size: -; V gene: TRBV12-3/TRBV12-4; CDR3 protein: CASTTRPGADNEQFF; CDR3 DNA: TGTGCCAGCACCACGAGACCAGGGGCCGACAATGAGCAGTTCTTC
J gene: TRBJ2-1; D gene: -; clone size: -; V gene: TRBV12-3/TRBV12-4; CDR3 protein: CASSLRQSSYNEQSF; CDR3 DNA: TGTGCCAGCAGTTTGAGACAGAGCTCCTACAATGAGCAGTCCTTC
J gene: TRBJ1-2; D gene: -; clone size: -; V gene: TRBV13; CDR3 protein: CASSSGWPEYYGYTF; CDR3 DNA: TGTGCCAGCAGCTCGGGGTGGCCAGAATATTATGGCTACACCTTC
J gene: TRBJ2-6; D gene: -; clone size: few; V gene: TRBV5-1; CDR3 protein: CASSLRGRANVLTF; CDR3 DNA: TGCGCCAGCAGCCTCCGGGGGCGGGCCAACGTCCTGACTTTC
J gene: TRBJ1-3; D gene: -; clone size: -; V gene: TRBV9; CDR3 protein: CASSETPGSGNTIYF; CDR3 DNA: TGTGCCAGCAGCGAAACACCGGGCTCTGGAAACACCATATATTTT
J gene: TRBJ2-3; D gene: -; clone size: -; V gene: TRBV5-1; CDR3 protein: CASSPDGGTDTQYF; CDR3 DNA: TGCGCCAGCAGCCCCGACGGGGGCACAGATACGCAGTATTTT
J gene: TRBJ2-1; D gene: -; clone size: many; V gene: TRBV5-1; CDR3 protein: CASRPGPMTYEQFF; CDR3 DNA: TGCGCCAGCAGACCGGGACCCATGACCTACGAGCAGTTCTTC
J gene: TRBJ2-3; D gene: -; clone size: -; V gene: TRBV7-9; CDR3 protein: CASSFSSGRSDTQYF; CDR3 DNA: TGTGCCAGCAGCTTCTCCAGCGGGCGGTCGGATACGCAGTATTTT
J gene: TRBJ2-5; D gene: -; clone size: -; V gene: TRBV4-2; CDR3 protein: CASSRSRGETQYF; CDR3 DNA: TGTGCCAGCAGCCGCAGTCGAGGGGAGACCCAGTACTTC
J gene: TRBJ1-1; D gene: -; clone size: few; V gene: TRBV14; CDR3 protein: CASSQALESEAFF; CDR3 DNA: TGTGCCAGCAGCCAAGCCCTGGAGAGTGAAGCTTTCTTT
J gene: TRBJ2-5; D gene: -; clone size: -; V gene: TRBV11-2; CDR3 protein: CASLGASETQYF; CDR3 DNA: TGTGCCAGCCTGGGGGCAAGCGAGACCCAGTACTTC
J gene: TRBJ2-7; D gene: TRBD2; clone size: -; V gene: TRBV7-2; CDR3 protein: CASSLVAGGPYEQYF; CDR3 DNA: TGTGCCAGCAGCTTAGTAGCGGGAGGCCCCTACGAGCAGTACTTC
J gene: TRBJ1-5; D gene: TRBD1; clone size: -; V gene: TRBV20-1; CDR3 protein: CSAIRQGRNQPQHF; CDR3 DNA: TGCAGTGCAATCCGACAGGGTCGGAATCAGCCCCAGCATTTT
J gene: TRBJ2-7; D gene: -; clone size: -; V gene: TRBV6-5; CDR3 protein: CASSRGLKQYF; CDR3 DNA: TGTGCCAGCAGTCGCGGGTTAAAGCAGTACTTC
J gene: TRBJ2-7; D gene: -; clone size: -; V gene: TRBV25-1; CDR3 protein: CASSEGPINEQYF; CDR3 DNA: TGTGCCAGCAGTGAAGGCCCTATAAACGAGCAGTACTTC
J gene: TRBJ2-1; D gene: -; clone size: few; V gene: TRBV6-1; CDR3 protein: CASSPRVKGWDNEQFF; CDR3 DNA: TGTGCCAGCAGTCCCCGGGTAAAGGGGTGGGACAATGAGCAGTTCTTC
J gene: TRBJ1-1; D gene: TRBD1; clone size: -; V gene: TRBV20-1; CDR3 protein: CSAREGGERSAFF; CDR3 DNA: TGCAGTGCTAGAGAAGGGGGCGAACGATCAGCTTTCTTT
J gene: TRBJ2-2; D gene: -; clone size: few; V gene: TRBV7-2; CDR3 protein: CASSPGHNTGELFF; CDR3 DNA: TGTGCCAGCAGCCCGGGACACAACACCGGGGAGCTGTTTTTT
J gene: TRBJ1-2; D gene: -; clone size: -; V gene: TRBV7-8; CDR3 protein: CASSLVRASYGYTF; CDR3 DNA: TGTGCCAGCAGCTTAGTACGAGCCAGCTATGGCTACACCTTC
J gene: TRBJ1-2; D gene: -; clone size: few; V gene: TRBV3-1; CDR3 protein: CASSQDRERSYTF; CDR3 DNA: TGTGCCAGCAGCCAAGACAGGGAAAGAAGCTACACCTTC
J gene: TRBJ2-5; D gene: TRBD2; clone size: -; V gene: TRBV5-8; CDR3 protein: CASSRFTSGSGEETQYF; CDR3 DNA: TGTGCCAGCAGCCGTTTCACTAGCGGGAGTGGGGAAGAGACCCAGTACTTC
J gene: TRBJ1-2; D gene: -; clone size: few; V gene: TRBV3-1; CDR3 protein: CASSQDLGSARGYTF; CDR3 DNA: TGTGCCAGCAGCCAAGACCTGGGCTCAGCCAGGGGCTACACCTTC
J gene: TRBJ2-5; D gene: -; clone size: few; V gene: TRBV10-1; CDR3 protein: CASSPSTGSGETQYF; CDR3 DNA: TGCGCCAGCAGTCCATCGACAGGATCGGGCGAGACCCAGTACTTC
J gene: TRBJ2-1; D gene: TRBD2; clone size: -; V gene: TRBV29-1; CDR3 protein: CSVDSGGTNEQFF; CDR3 DNA: TGCAGCGTTGATAGCGGGGGAACCAATGAGCAGTTCTTC
J gene: TRBJ2-5; D gene: TRBD1; clone size: few; V gene: TRBV6-4; CDR3 protein: CASSDFQDRGYERETQYF; CDR3 DNA: TGTGCCAGCAGTGACTTCCAAGACAGGGGTTATGAACGAGAGACCCAGTACTTC
J gene: TRBJ1-1; D gene: -; clone size: once; V gene: TRBV4-2; CDR3 protein: CASSPDTGMNTEAFF; CDR3 DNA: TGTGCCAGCAGCCCCGACACTGGCATGAACACTGAAGCTTTCTTT
J gene: TRBJ1-2; D gene: TRBD1; clone size: -; V gene: TRBV11-2; CDR3 protein: CASSHQGAAKYGYTF; CDR3 DNA: TGTGCCAGCAGCCACCAGGGGGCGGCGAAGTATGGCTACACCTTC
J gene: TRBJ1-1; D gene: -; clone size: once; V gene: TRBV20-1; CDR3 protein: CSAPDRNTEAFF; CDR3 DNA: TGCAGTGCGCCTGACAGAAACACTGAAGCTTTCTTT
J gene: TRBJ2-3; D gene: TRBD2; clone size: many; V gene: TRBV5-6; CDR3 protein: CASNSLQRELSTQYF; CDR3 DNA: TGTGCCAGCAACTCGCTGCAGCGGGAGCTATCCACGCAGTATTTT
J gene: TRBJ2-7; D gene: TRBD2; clone size: -; V gene: TRBV7-2; CDR3 protein: CASSSPGGGEQYF; CDR3 DNA: TGTGCCAGCAGCTCGCCCGGGGGGGGCGAGCAGTACTTC
J gene: TRBJ1-1; D gene: TRBD1; clone size: many; V gene: TRBV3-1; CDR3 protein: CASSLRTGLEGTEAFF; CDR3 DNA: TGTGCCAGCAGCCTTCGGACAGGGTTAGAGGGCACTGAAGCTTTCTTT
J gene: TRBJ2-1; D gene: -; clone size: -; V gene: TRBV21-1; CDR3 protein: CASSKGRNEQFF; CDR3 DNA: TGTGCCAGCAGCAAGGGACGGAATGAGCAGTTCTTC
J gene: TRBJ1-6; D gene: TRBD1; clone size: -; V gene: TRBV5-1; CDR3 protein: CASSLGQGKRSPLHF; CDR3 DNA: TGCGCCAGCAGCTTGGGACAGGGAAAACGGTCACCCCTCCACTTT
J gene: TRBJ2-3; D gene: -; clone size: -; V gene: TRBV5-1; CDR3 protein: CASSPHMRADTQYF; CDR3 DNA: TGCGCCAGCAGCCCACATATGCGGGCGGATACGCAGTATTTT
J gene: TRBJ2-7; D gene: -; clone size: once; V gene: TRBV11-3; CDR3 protein: CASSLGIGTEQYF; CDR3 DNA: TGTGCCAGCAGCTTAGGAATAGGGACGGAGCAGTACTTC
J gene: TRBJ1-1; D gene: TRBD1; clone size: -; V gene: TRBV29-1; CDR3 protein: CSVEVGTGGSEAFF; CDR3 DNA: TGCAGCGTTGAAGTGGGGACAGGGGGCTCTGAAGCTTTCTTT
J gene: TRBJ2-5; D gene: -; clone size: -; V gene: TRBV20-1; CDR3 protein: CSVQPPGSQYF; CDR3 DNA: TGCAGTGTTCAGCCTCCGGGAAGCCAGTACTTC
J gene: TRBJ1-1; D gene: TRBD1; clone size: few; V gene: TRBV5-1; CDR3 protein: CASSFLRQGNTEAFF; CDR3 DNA: TGCGCCAGCAGCTTCCTTAGACAGGGGAACACTGAAGCTTTCTTT
J gene: TRBJ2-3; D gene: TRBD2; clone size: few; V gene: TRBV10-3; CDR3 protein: CAISEGREESDTQYF; CDR3 DNA: TGTGCCATCAGTGAAGGGCGGGAGGAGTCAGATACGCAGTATTTT
J gene: TRBJ2-3; D gene: TRBD2; clone size: -; V gene: TRBV29-1; CDR3 protein: CSVGRRERADTQYF; CDR3 DNA: TGCAGCGTTGGTCGGCGGGAGCGTGCAGATACGCAGTATTTT
J gene: TRBJ1-1; D gene: -; clone size: -; V gene: TRBV6-6; CDR3 protein: CASSYRTTEAFF; CDR3 DNA: TGTGCCAGCAGTTACCGGACCACTGAAGCTTTCTTT
J gene: TRBJ2-2; D gene: -; clone size: -; V gene: TRBV12-3/TRBV12-4; CDR3 protein: CASTTGESTGELFF; CDR3 DNA: TGTGCCAGTACGACAGGCGAAAGCACCGGGGAGCTGTTTTTT
J gene: TRBJ1-1; D gene: -; clone size: -; V gene: TRBV7-6; CDR3 protein: CASSLGHHTEAFF; CDR3 DNA: TGTGCCAGCAGCTTAGGTCATCACACTGAAGCTTTCTTT
J gene: TRBJ1-3; D gene: TRBD1; clone size: -; V gene: TRBV12-3/TRBV12-4; CDR3 protein: CASSRGQQRNPIYF; CDR3 DNA: TGTGCCAGCAGCCGGGGACAGCAGCGGAACCCCATATATTTT
J gene: TRBJ1-1; D gene: TRBD1; clone size: few; V gene: TRBV5-5; CDR3 protein: CASSLQRGQVNTEAFF; CDR3 DNA: TGTGCCAGCAGCTTGCAGAGGGGACAGGTGAACACTGAAGCTTTCTTT
J gene: TRBJ2-2; D gene: TRBD2; clone size: -; V gene: TRBV7-8; CDR3 protein: CASSSETSGRASPGELFF; CDR3 DNA: TGTGCCAGCAGCTCCGAGACTAGCGGGAGGGCCTCTCCCGGGGAGCTGTTTTTT
J gene: TRBJ2-5; D gene: TRBD2; clone size: few; V gene: TRBV7-2; CDR3 protein: CASSLVGTGGEETQYF; CDR3 DNA: TGTGCCAGCAGCTTAGTTGGGACGGGAGGTGAGGAGACCCAGTACTTC
J gene: TRBJ2-7; D gene: -; clone size: few; V gene: TRBV6-6; CDR3 protein: CASSYPGSYEQYF; CDR3 DNA: TGTGCCAGCAGTTATCCAGGCTCCTACGAGCAGTACTTC
J gene: TRBJ1-4; D gene: -; clone size: -; V gene: TRBV20-1; CDR3 protein: CSARVSREKLFF; CDR3 DNA: TGCAGTGCTAGAGTGTCAAGAGAAAAACTGTTTTTT
J gene: TRBJ2-3; D gene: TRBD2; clone size: -; V gene: TRBV20-1; CDR3 protein: CSTTSGSTDTQYF; CDR3 DNA: TGCAGCACGACTAGCGGAAGCACAGATACGCAGTATTTT